The 19 T cell receptor beta chains listed next were all sequenced from one sample in a study of T cells after yellow fever vaccination (dated by TCRdb to about 2019). Library prep was done by 5' RACE. The sequencing machine was an Illumina HiSeq 2500. TCRdb reanalyzed the raw reads on its own, using fastp at Q25 for trimming and MiXCR for clone calling, and kept in-frame beta chains. Identical CDR3 proteins give one entry, which carries the most common genes and DNA. The sample table contains a few hundred thousand distinct CDR3 sequences; only one count was recorded for about a fifth of them. The leading ten clones occupy 13% to 15% of the sample. The meaning of the sample's treatment or condition label: live attenuated yellow fever vaccine strain. This sample comprised PBMCs, obtained 15 days after the yellow fever booster vaccination. Source of these receptors: a man aged 25-45 years who received the YFV17D yellow fever vaccine.

The V call is TRBV6-5, the J call TRBJ2-7; 8 bases map to TRBD1. The CDR3 covers 16 residues. Germline V gene sequence: CDR1 MNHEY, CDR2 SVGAGI. V dropped 4 bases and J dropped 0; count of bases not matched to a gene: 8. The CDR3 sequence is CASSWTGSLSSYEQYF. In DNA, the CDR3 is TGTGCCAGCAGTTGGACAGGGTCCCTGAGCTCCTACGAGCAGTACTTC.

The chain uses TRBV5-1 and TRBJ2-5; 8 bases are a match to TRBD2. V lost 3 bases and J lost 5; bases outside the gene matches: 9. The CDR3 has 15 amino acids. Germline V CDR1 and CDR2: SGHRS, YFSETQ. CDR3 protein: CASSSESGSKETQYF. CDR3 nucleotides: TGCGCCAGCAGCTCAGAGAGCGGGAGCAAGGAGACCCAGTACTTC.

V usage is TRBV20-1 and J usage is TRBJ2-5; maybe TRBD2 (6 bases). Looked up from germline, CDR1 is DFQATT and CDR2 is SNEGSKA (reference sequence). The V end was cut by 0 bases, the J end by 5 bases, with 10 bases between. The CDR3 length is 13 residues. The CDR3 reads CSARDFAGETQYF. CDR3 bases: TGCAGTGCTAGAGATTTCGCGGGGGAGACCCAGTACTTC.

The gene calls are TRBV30 and TRBJ2-3, with a weak D call TRBD2 (5 bases). CDR3 length: 13 amino acids. Germline assignment: CDR1 GTSNPN and CDR2 SVGIG (reference sequence). Trimming left V 5 bases short and J 4 bases short, with 13 bases between. The CDR3 sequence is CAWGLLFSDTQYF. The CDR3 region has the DNA TGTGCCTGGGGACTGCTTTTCTCAGATACGCAGTATTTT.

This clonotype showed up just a few times. The rearrangement joins TRBV4-3 to TRBJ2-1; D gene ambiguous. Germline V gives CDR1 LGHNA, CDR2 YSLEER. V shed 4 bases and J shed 0 bases, with 16 bases lying between them. This CDR3 has 17 residues. The CDR3 DNA follows: TGCGCCAGCAGCCGAACCTCGGTGGCAAGCTCCTACAATGAGCAGTTCTTC. It encodes CASSRTSVASSYNEQFF.

The V gene is TRBV10-3, the J gene TRBJ2-1; D is ambiguous. The V end was cut by 2 bases, the J end by 3 bases, with 8 bases between. This CDR3 is 14 amino acids long. From germline, CDR1 is ENHRY and CDR2 SYGVKD. CDR3 nucleotides: TGTGCCATCAGTGAGGATGGATACTACAATGAGCAGTTCTTC. Protein sequence: CAISEDGYYNEQFF.

This chain links TRBV20-1 with TRBJ2-5; D unresolved. V lost 5 bases and J lost 2, with 12 bases in between. Germline CDR1 and CDR2: DFQATT and SNEGSKA (reference sequence). The CDR3 covers 13 residues. This chain's CDR3 is CSAGYLGQETQYF. Here the CDR3 DNA reads TGCAGTGCTGGATACCTGGGGCAAGAGACCCAGTACTTC.

This clonotype was seen more than once but under ten times. V and J are TRBV19 and TRBJ2-1, with D hard to call. CDR3 length: 13 amino acids. The V end was cut by 7 bases, the J end by 0 bases, with 7 bases between. CDR1 and CDR2 from the germline V gene are LNHDA and SQIVND (reference sequence). CDR3 region: CASIGVSYNEQFF. The CDR3 DNA sequence: TGTGCCAGTATCGGAGTCTCCTACAATGAGCAGTTCTTC.

This clonotype turned up a few times. The chain couples TRBV5-1 to TRBJ2-5; D perhaps matches TRBD2 (5 bases). Germline V gives CDR1 SGHRS, CDR2 YFSETQ. This CDR3 spans 12 amino acids. Trimming stripped 5 bases from V and 7 bases from J, with 12 bases between. CDR3: CASRAAVGTQYF. The DNA of the CDR3 is TGCGCCAGCAGAGCGGCTGTCGGGACCCAGTACTTC.

On this clonotype itself: At one boundary the junction diverges from the germline segment, which might be a read error. The chain couples TRBV20-1 to TRBJ2-3, with D possibly TRBD1 on 5 matching bases. This CDR3 is 13 amino acids long. In germline, CDR1 is DFQATT, CDR2 SNEGSKA (reference sequence). CDR3 amino acids: CSAAKGPTDTPYF. The CDR3 region has the DNA TGCAGTGCAGCAAAGGGGCCCACAGATACGCCGTATTTT.

This clonotype was observed a handful of times. Compared with germline, one end of the junction differs, possibly owing to a read error. This rearrangement joins TRBV7-6 to TRBJ2-7; D is unclear. Germline CDR1 and CDR2: SGHVS and FNYEAQ. The CDR3 runs 13 residues. Here the CDR3 reads CASSLSWGSRLVF. The CDR3 bases are TGTGCCAGCAGCTTATCCTGGGGAAGTAGACTGGTCTTC.

This clonotype was seen more than once but under ten times. This chain links TRBV4-3 with TRBJ2-7; the D gene is possibly TRBD2 (5 bases). Germline CDR1 is LGHNA and CDR2 is YSLEER. This CDR3 is 14 amino acids long. V lost 3 bases, J lost 4 bases, and 13 bases lay in between. CDR3 nucleotide sequence: TGCGCCAGCAGCCACGCTAGTGGCGGGTACGAGCAGTACTTC. It yields the protein CASSHASGGYEQYF.

The rearrangement joins TRBV9 to TRBJ1-6, with D unresolved. The CDR3 contains 14 residues. With 0 bases removed from V and 9 bases from J, the gap between germline ends came to 10 bases. CDR1 and CDR2 from the germline V gene are SGDLS and YYNGEE. Here the CDR3 reads CASSVAGDVSPLHF. In DNA, the CDR3 is TGTGCCAGCAGCGTAGCTGGAGATGTTTCACCCCTCCACTTT.

This clonotype was seen at least ten times. V usage is TRBV29-1 and J usage is TRBJ1-1; D unresolved. The germline gives CDR1 SQVTM, CDR2 ANQGSEA. Trimming removed 4 bases from V and 2 bases from J, with 14 bases in between. This CDR3 is built from 14 residues. CDR3 bases: TGCAGCGTTGGAAGGAAGGATTCAAACACTGAAGCTTTCTTT. Protein: CSVGRKDSNTEAFF.

This chain connects TRBV7-2 to TRBJ2-5; D is unresolved. CDR1 is SGHTA, CDR2 FQGNSA, per germline. Trimming cost V 1 base and J 1 base, with 7 bases left between them. The CDR3 has 14 amino acids. The CDR3 spells CASSLVMTQETQYF. The CDR3 DNA sequence: TGTGCCAGCAGCTTAGTTATGACCCAAGAGACCCAGTACTTC.

The chain joins TRBV5-3 to TRBJ1-1; D may be TRBD1 (6 bases). TRBV5-3 is designated an ORF whose function remains uncertain. CDR3 length: 14 residues. The V gene lost 4 bases and the J gene lost 4 bases, with 14 bases spanning the gap. The CDR3 protein is CARSPDRFRTEAFF. For the CDR3, the DNA is TGTGCCAGAAGCCCTGACAGGTTTCGCACTGAAGCTTTCTTT.

This clonotype has only a few counts. The chain joins TRBV12-3 or TRBV12-4 to TRBJ2-2; tentative D call: TRBD2 (6 bases). Deletions cut 4 bases from V and 7 bases from J, with 16 bases between. The CDR3 is made up of 15 amino acids. The CDR3 sequence: CASSSGGGPRGELFF. The DNA for the CDR3 is TGTGCCAGCAGTTCCGGGGGTGGCCCACGCGGGGAGCTGTTTTTT.

The rearrangement links TRBV29-1 to TRBJ2-3; tentatively, D is TRBD2 (5 bases). V gave up 2 bases and J gave up 6 bases, with 15 bases separating them. This CDR3 has 14 residues. The V gene's germline CDR1 is SQVTM and CDR2 ANQGSEA. The CDR3 nucleotides read TGCAGCGTTGAAACGGCGGGCCATTCGGATACGCAGTATTTT. The encoded protein is CSVETAGHSDTQYF.

This clonotype was observed a few times. The CDR3 reads CASSPFSDTSTDTQYF. DNA for the CDR3: TGTGCCAGCAGCCCGTTCTCGGATACTAGCACAGATACGCAGTATTTT. This chain uses TRBV12-3 or TRBV12-4 with TRBJ2-3; D call uncertain. With 6 bases removed from V and 0 bases from J, the gap between germline ends came to 16 bases. The length of the CDR3 is 16 residues.